This section outlines one T cell receptor beta chain sequence together with its context. One entry per CDR3 protein results from TCRdb running MiXCR on the 5' RACE reads. Counted here are 3,300 or so distinct CDR3 sequences, about 20% occurring once; the ten biggest clones make up around two fifths. The CDR3 sequence is 20 residues long. These data are taken from a study of spatial heterogeneity in lung cancer. Described time point: blood at routine non-recurrence follow-up after resection. This clonotype originated in a male donor with early-stage non-small cell lung cancer. This material consisted of PBMCs, taken at follow-up. The chain couples TRBV21-1 to TRBJ2-5; the table's D gene call, TRBD1, was not cross checked with the DNA. TRBV21-1 is described as a pseudogene. CDR3 region: CASSKAPWQGTKPTGETQYF. In DNA, the CDR3 is TGTGCCAGCAGCAAAGCCCCCTGGCAGGGGACGAAACCTACTGGAGAGACCCAGTACTTC.